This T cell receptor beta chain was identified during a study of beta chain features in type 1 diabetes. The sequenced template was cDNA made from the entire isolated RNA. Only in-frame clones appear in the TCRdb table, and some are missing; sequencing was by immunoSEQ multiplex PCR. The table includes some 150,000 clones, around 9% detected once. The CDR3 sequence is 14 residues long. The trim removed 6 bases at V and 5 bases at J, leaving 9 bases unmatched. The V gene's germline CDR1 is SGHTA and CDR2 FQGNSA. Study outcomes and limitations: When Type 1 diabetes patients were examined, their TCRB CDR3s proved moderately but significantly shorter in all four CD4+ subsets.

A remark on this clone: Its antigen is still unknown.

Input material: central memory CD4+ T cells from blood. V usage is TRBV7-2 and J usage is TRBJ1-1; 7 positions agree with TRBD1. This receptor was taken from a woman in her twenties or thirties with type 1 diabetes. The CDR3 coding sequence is TGTGCCAGCAGTCAAACAGGGGCGGGGACTGAAGCTTTCTTT. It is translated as CASSQTGAGTEAFF.